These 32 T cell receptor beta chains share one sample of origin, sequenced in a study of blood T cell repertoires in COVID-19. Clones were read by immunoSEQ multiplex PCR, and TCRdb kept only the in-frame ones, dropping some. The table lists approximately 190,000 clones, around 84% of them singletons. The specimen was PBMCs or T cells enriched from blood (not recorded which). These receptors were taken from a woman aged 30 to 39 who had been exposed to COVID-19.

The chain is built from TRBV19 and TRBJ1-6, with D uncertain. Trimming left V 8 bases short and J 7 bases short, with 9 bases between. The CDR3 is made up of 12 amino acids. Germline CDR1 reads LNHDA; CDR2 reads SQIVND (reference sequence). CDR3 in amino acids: CASSYLNSPLHF. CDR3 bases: TGTGCCAGTTCTTATCTGAATTCACCCCTCCACTTT.

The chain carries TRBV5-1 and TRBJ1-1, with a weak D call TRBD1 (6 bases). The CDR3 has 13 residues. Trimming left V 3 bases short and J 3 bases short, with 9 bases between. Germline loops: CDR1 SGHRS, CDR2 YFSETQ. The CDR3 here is CASSYRTDTEAFF. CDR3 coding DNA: TGCGCCAGCAGCTACAGGACAGACACTGAAGCTTTCTTT.

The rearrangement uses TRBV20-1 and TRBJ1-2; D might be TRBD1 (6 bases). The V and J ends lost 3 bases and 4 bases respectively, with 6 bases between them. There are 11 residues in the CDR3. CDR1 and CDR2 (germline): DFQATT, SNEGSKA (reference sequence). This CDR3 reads CSARDSYGYTF. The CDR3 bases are TGCAGTGCTAGGGACAGCTATGGCTACACCTTC.

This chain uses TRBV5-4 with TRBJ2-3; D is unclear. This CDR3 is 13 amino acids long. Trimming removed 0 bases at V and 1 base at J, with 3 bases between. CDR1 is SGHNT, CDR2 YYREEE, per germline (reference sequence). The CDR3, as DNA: TGTGCCAGCAGCTTGGCAGGCACAGATACGCAGTATTTT. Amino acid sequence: CASSLAGTDTQYF.

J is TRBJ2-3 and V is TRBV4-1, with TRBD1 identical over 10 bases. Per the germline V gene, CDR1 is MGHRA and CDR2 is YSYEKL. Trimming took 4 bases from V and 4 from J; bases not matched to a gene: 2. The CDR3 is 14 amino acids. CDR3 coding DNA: TGCGCCAGCAGCCCCGGGACAGGGGCAGATACGCAGTATTTT. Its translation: CASSPGTGADTQYF.

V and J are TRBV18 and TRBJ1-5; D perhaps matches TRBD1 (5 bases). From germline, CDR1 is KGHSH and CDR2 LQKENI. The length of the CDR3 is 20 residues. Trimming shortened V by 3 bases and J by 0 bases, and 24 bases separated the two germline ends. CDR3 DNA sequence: TGTGCCAGCTCACCTTGGTCAAGCGCTTTCTGGGGGGATAGCAATCAGCCCCAGCATTTT. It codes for CASSPWSSAFWGDSNQPQHF. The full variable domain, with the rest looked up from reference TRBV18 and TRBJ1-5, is NAGVMQNPRHLVRRRGQEARLRCSPMKGHSHVYWYRQLPEEGLKFMVYLQKENIIDESGMPKERFSAEFPKEGPSILRIQQVVRGDSAAYFCASSPWSSAFWGDSNQPQHFGDGTRLSIL.

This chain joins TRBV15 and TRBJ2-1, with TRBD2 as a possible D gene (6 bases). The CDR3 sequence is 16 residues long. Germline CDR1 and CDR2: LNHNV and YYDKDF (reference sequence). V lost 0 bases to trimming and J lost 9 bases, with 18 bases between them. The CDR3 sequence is CATSRDGGVVIGEQFF. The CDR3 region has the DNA TGTGCCACCAGCAGAGATGGAGGGGTAGTAATCGGTGAGCAGTTCTTC.

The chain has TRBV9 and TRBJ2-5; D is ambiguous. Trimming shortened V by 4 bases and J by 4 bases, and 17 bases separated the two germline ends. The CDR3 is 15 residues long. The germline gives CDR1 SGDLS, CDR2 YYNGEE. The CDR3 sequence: CASSPNAKLGETQYF. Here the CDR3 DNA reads TGTGCCAGCAGCCCTAACGCCAAGCTCGGAGAGACCCAGTACTTC.

CDR3 in amino acids: CASSEPLQGAGYNSPLHF. CDR3 in DNA: TGTGCCAGCAGCGAACCACTACAGGGGGCAGGCTATAATTCACCCCTCCACTTT. This sequence joins TRBV9 and TRBJ1-6; 9 bases match TRBD1. V lost 3 bases, J lost 3 bases, and 10 bases stayed unmatched. Per the germline V gene, CDR1 is SGDLS and CDR2 is YYNGEE. The CDR3 is 18 amino acids.

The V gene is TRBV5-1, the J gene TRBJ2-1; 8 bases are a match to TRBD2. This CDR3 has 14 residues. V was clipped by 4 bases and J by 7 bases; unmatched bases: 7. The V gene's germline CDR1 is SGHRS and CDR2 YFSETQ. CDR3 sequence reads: CASSLAGNNNEQFF. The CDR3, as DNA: TGCGCCAGCAGCCTAGCGGGTAATAATAATGAGCAGTTCTTC.

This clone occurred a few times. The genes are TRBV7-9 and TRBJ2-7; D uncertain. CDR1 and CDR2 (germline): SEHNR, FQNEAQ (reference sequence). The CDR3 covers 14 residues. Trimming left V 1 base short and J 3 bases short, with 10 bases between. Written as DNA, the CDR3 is TGTGCCAGCAGCTTAGGAGGTGCGGTCTACGAGCAGTACTTC. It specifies CASSLGGAVYEQYF.

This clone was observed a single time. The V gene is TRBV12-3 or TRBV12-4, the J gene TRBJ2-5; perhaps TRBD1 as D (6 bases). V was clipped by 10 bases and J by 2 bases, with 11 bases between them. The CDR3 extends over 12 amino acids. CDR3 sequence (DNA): TGTGCCACCCTGACAGGACAAGAGACCCAGTACTTC. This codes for CATLTGQETQYF.

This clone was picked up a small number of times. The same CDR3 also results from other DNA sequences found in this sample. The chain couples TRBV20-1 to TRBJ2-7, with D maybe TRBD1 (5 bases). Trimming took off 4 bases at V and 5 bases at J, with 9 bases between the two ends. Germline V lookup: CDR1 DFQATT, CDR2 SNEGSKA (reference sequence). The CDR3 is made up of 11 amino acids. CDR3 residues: CSATQGNEQYF. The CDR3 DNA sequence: TGCAGTGCTACCCAGGGTAACGAGCAGTACTTC.

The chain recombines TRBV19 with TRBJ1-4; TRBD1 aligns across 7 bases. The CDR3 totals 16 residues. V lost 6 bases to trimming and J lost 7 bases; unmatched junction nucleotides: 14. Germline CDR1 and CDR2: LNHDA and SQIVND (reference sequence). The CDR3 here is CASRTGTGDWGEKLFF. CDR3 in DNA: TGTGCCAGTAGGACCGGAACAGGGGACTGGGGTGAAAAACTGTTTTTT.

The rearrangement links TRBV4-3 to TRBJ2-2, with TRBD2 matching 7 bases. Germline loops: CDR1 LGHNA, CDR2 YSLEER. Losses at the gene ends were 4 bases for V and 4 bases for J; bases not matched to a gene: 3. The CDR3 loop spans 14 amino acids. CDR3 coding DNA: TGCGCCAGCAGCCGGACTAGACTCACCGGGGAGCTGTTTTTT. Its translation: CASSRTRLTGELFF.

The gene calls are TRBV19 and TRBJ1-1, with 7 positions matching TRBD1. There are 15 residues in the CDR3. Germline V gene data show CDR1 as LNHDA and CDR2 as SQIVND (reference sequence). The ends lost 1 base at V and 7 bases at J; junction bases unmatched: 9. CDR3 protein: CASSIASGGIVEAFF. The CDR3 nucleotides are TGTGCCAGTAGTATAGCTTCAGGGGGGATCGTTGAAGCTTTCTTT.

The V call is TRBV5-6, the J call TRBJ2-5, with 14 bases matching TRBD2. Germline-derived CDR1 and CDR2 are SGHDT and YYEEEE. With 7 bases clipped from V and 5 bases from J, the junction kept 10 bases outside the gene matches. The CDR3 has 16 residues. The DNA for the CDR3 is TGTGCCAGCGCCAGCCTGGGACTAGCGGGGGTCGAGACCCAGTACTTC. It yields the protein CASASLGLAGVETQYF.

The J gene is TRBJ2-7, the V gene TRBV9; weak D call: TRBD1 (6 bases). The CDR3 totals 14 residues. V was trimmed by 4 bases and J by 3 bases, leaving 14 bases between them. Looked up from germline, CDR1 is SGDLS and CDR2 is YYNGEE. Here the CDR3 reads CASSYRGGNYEQYF. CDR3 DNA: TGTGCCAGCAGCTACAGAGGGGGTAACTACGAGCAGTACTTC.

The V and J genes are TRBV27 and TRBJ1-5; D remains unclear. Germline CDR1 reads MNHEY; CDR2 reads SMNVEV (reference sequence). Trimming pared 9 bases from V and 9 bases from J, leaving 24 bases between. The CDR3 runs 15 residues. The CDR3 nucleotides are TGTGCCAGTAGGCCCGTTGGCAGCGGTCCGGGGCCCCAGCATTTT. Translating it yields CASRPVGSGPGPQHF.

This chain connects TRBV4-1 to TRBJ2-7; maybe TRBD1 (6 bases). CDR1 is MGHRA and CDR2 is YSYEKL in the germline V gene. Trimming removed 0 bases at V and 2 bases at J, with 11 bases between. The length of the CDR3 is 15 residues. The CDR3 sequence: CASSQDRGGTYEQYF. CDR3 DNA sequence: TGCGCCAGCAGCCAAGACCGAGGGGGTACCTACGAGCAGTACTTC.

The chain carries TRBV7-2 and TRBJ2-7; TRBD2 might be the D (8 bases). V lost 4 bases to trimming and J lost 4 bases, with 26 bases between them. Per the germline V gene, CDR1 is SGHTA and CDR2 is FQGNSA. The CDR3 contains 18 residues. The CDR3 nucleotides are TGTGCCAGCAGCTCAATGACGGGAGGGACAGAAAGGCCTTACGAGCAGTACTTC. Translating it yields CASSSMTGGTERPYEQYF.

The CDR3 spells CASAGSLGQGRGNYGYTF. CDR3 DNA: TGTGCCAGCGCGGGTTCGTTGGGACAGGGGAGGGGAAACTATGGCTACACCTTC. This rearrangement joins TRBV10-3 to TRBJ1-2; TRBD1 matches 10 bases. Germline CDR1 is ENHRY and CDR2 is SYGVKD. This CDR3 is built from 18 residues. Losses at the gene ends were 10 bases for V and 2 bases for J; bases not matched to a gene: 19.

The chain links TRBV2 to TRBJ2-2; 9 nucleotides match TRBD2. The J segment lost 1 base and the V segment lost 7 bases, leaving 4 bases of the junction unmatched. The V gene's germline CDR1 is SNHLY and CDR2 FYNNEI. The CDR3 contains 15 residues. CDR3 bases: TGTGCCAGCATAAGCGGGGGGAGGAACACCGGGGAGCTGTTTTTT. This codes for CASISGGRNTGELFF.

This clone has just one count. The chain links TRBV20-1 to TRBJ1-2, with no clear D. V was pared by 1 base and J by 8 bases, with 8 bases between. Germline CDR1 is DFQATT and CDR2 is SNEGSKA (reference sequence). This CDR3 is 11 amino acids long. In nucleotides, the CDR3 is TGCAGTGCTAGAGGCGGCGGGGGCTACACCTTC. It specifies CSARGGGGYTF.

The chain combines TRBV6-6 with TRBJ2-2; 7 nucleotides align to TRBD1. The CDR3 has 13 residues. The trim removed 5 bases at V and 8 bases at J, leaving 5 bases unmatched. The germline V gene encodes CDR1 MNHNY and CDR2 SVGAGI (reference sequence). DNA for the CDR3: TGTGCCAGCAGTGACAGACAGGGTGGGGAGCTGTTTTTT. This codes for CASSDRQGGELFF.

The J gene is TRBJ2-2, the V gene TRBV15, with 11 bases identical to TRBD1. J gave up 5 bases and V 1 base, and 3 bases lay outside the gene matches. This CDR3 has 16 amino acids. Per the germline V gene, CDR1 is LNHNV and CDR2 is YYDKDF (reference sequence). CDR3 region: CATSRGGQGATGELFF. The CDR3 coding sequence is TGTGCCACCAGCAGAGGAGGACAGGGGGCGACCGGGGAGCTGTTTTTT.

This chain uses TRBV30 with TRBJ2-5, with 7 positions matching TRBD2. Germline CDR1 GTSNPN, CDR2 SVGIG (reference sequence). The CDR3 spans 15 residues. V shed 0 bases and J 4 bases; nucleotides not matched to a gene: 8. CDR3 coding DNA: TGTGCCTGGAGTGTGCGACTAGCCCGAGGAGAGACCCAGTACTTC. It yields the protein CAWSVRLARGETQYF.

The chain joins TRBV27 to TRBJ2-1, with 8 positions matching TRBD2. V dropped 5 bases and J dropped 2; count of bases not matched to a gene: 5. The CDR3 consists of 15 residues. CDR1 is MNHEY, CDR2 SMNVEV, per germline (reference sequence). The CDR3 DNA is TGTGCCAGCAGTAGTCGAGCGGGGGCCTACAATGAGCAGTTCTTC. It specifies CASSSRAGAYNEQFF.

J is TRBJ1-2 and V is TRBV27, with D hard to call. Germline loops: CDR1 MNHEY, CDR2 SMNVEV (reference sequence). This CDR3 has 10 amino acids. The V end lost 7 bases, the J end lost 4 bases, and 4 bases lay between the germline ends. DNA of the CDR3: TGTGCCAGCAATAGCTATGGCTACACCTTC. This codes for CASNSYGYTF.

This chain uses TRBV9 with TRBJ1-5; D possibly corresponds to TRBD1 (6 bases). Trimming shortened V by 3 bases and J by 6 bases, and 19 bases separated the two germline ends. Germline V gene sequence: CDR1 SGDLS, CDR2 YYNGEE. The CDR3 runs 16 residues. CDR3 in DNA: TGTGCCAGCAGCGAAGGGCCGGAACAGGGCGGTCAGCCCCAGCATTTT. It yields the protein CASSEGPEQGGQPQHF.

CDR3 DNA sequence: TGTGCCAGCAGTTTACGAGCGGGGGCGGACGAGCAGTACTTC. Translated: CASSLRAGADEQYF. This chain joins TRBV27 and TRBJ2-7; 8 bases map to TRBD2. CDR3 length: 14 amino acids. The V segment lost 2 bases and the J segment 5 bases; nucleotides outside the gene matches: 5. In germline, CDR1 is MNHEY, CDR2 SMNVEV (reference sequence).

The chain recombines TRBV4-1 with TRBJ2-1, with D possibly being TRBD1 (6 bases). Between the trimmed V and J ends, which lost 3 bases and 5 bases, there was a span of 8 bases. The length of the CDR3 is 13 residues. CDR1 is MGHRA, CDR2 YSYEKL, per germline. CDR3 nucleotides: TGCGCCAGCAGCCAGACAGGAAACAATGAGCAGTTCTTC. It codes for CASSQTGNNEQFF.